Following are 2 T cell receptor beta chains from one sample sequenced in a study of cytotoxic CD8 clonotypes in ibrutinib-treated CLL (dated by TCRdb to the early 2020s). The method behind the library was the immunoSEQ multiplex PCR assay. TCRdb mirrors the immuneACCESS table, restricted to in-frame sequences. Some clones are absent from its copies; in checked studies, under half trace to an unresolved V gene, and the reason for the others is unknown. Across this sample there are 300,000 to 400,000 clones, with approximately 67% seen only once. Clones ranked in the top ten supply around 6.6% of the sample. Sequencing was performed on PBMCs, taken after 36 months of ibrutinib treatment. Receptors originate from a human donor with chronic lymphocytic leukemia.

The chain is built from TRBV6-5 and TRBJ2-1, with 8 bases aligning to TRBD1. The CDR3 consists of 16 residues. The germline V gene encodes CDR1 MNHEY and CDR2 SVGAGI. J gave up 6 bases and V 2 bases, and 9 bases lay outside the gene matches. Written as DNA, the CDR3 is TGTGCCAGCAGTTACCGAAGGGACAGGCCGAGCAATGAGCAGTTCTTC. Its translation is CASSYRRDRPSNEQFF.

The rearrangement joins TRBV27 to TRBJ2-1; 10 bases fit TRBD2. This CDR3 contains 15 residues. Germline trimming cut 5 bases from V and 9 bases from J; bases unmatched to any gene: 10. Germline V CDR1 and CDR2: MNHEY, SMNVEV (reference sequence). The CDR3 nucleotides read TGTGCCAGCAGTCCCCAGCTAGCGGGAGTGGCTGAGCAGTTCTTC. This sequence encodes CASSPQLAGVAEQFF.